The 14 T cell receptor beta chains below were found in one sample sequenced in a study of blood T cell repertoires in COVID-19. Clones were sequenced by immunoSEQ multiplex PCR, and TCRdb holds only the in-frame ones, with some missing. The sample lists about 140,000 clones; roughly 76% were seen once. The sequencing sample was made of peripheral blood. The receptors here all came from a woman aged 45-60 years with active or convalescent COVID-19.

The chain is built from TRBV7-3 and TRBJ2-2; 9 nucleotides agree with TRBD2. V shed 3 bases, J shed 0 bases, and the junction held 2 bases outside the gene matches. Germline assignment: CDR1 SGHTA and CDR2 FQGTGA. This CDR3 is built from 16 residues. CDR3 in DNA: TGTGCCAGCAGCTTTAGCGGGGGAACGAACACCGGGGAGCTGTTTTTT. This sequence encodes CASSFSGGTNTGELFF.

The genes are TRBV7-2 and TRBJ2-5; possible D gene TRBD2, 6 bases. CDR1 and CDR2 (germline): SGHTA, FQGNSA. The germline V and J ends were trimmed by 5 bases and 0 bases, with 13 bases remaining between them. The CDR3 is made up of 15 amino acids. The CDR3: CASSPGLIYQETQYF. CDR3 in DNA: TGTGCCAGCAGCCCGGGACTGATTTACCAAGAGACCCAGTACTTC.

This rearrangement joins TRBV11-3 to TRBJ1-5; D is perhaps TRBD1 (5 bases). In germline, CDR1 is SGHNT, CDR2 YENEEA. Trimming cost V 5 bases and J 3 bases, with 14 bases left between them. This CDR3 has 15 residues. The CDR3 DNA reads as TGTGCCAGCAGCCCCCACGACAGCTTCAATCAGCCCCAGCATTTT. It translates to CASSPHDSFNQPQHF.

The chain carries TRBV24-1 and TRBJ2-2; 8 nucleotides agree with TRBD2. The CDR3 consists of 13 residues. The germline V gene has CDR1 KGHDR and CDR2 SFDVKD. With V trimmed by 9 bases and J by 2 bases, 1 base remained unmatched. The CDR3 loop reads CATGTSNTGELFF. CDR3 in DNA: TGTGCCACCGGGACTAGTAACACCGGGGAGCTGTTTTTT.

The gene calls are TRBV4-2 and TRBJ1-4; no clear D. The CDR3 runs 16 residues. V lost 0 bases and J 3 bases, leaving 11 bases between the germline ends. The germline gives CDR1 LGHNA, CDR2 YNFKEQ. Written as DNA, the CDR3 is TGTGCCAGCAGCCAAGAAGCGGGGTCGGCTAATGAAAAACTGTTTTTT. Residues: CASSQEAGSANEKLFF.

The chain is built from TRBV19 and TRBJ2-2; no definite D call. CDR1 is LNHDA and CDR2 is SQIVND in the germline V gene (reference sequence). The CDR3 length is 14 residues. Trimming shortened V by 2 bases and J by 4 bases, and 8 bases separated the two germline ends. CDR3 sequence (DNA): TGTGCCAGTAGTATATCCCCTTTCACCGGGGAGCTGTTTTTT. The encoded protein is CASSISPFTGELFF.

The chain is built from TRBV6-6 and TRBJ1-5; 7 nucleotides line up with TRBD1. V gave up 2 bases and J gave up 4 bases; unmatched junction bases: 8. The CDR3 runs to 16 residues. Per the germline V gene, CDR1 is MNHNY and CDR2 is SVGAGI (reference sequence). The DNA for the CDR3 is TGTGCCAGCAGTTACCGTGACAGGGTGGGAAATCAGCCCCAGCATTTT. Encoded protein: CASSYRDRVGNQPQHF.

V usage is TRBV6-1 and J usage is TRBJ1-6; no clear D gene. The CDR3 length is 15 residues. Germline V gene data show CDR1 as MNHNS and CDR2 as SASEGT. With 2 bases removed from V and 5 bases from J, the gap between germline ends came to 10 bases. The chain's CDR3 is CASSEWRIHNSPLHF. The CDR3 DNA reads TGTGCCAGCAGTGAATGGCGGATACATAATTCACCCCTCCACTTT.

The chain has TRBV7-2 and TRBJ2-5, with TRBD1 identical over 7 bases. The CDR3 totals 15 residues. CDR1 and CDR2 from the germline V gene are SGHTA and FQGNSA. The J segment lost 5 bases and the V segment lost 6 bases, leaving 12 bases of the junction unmatched. CDR3 nucleotide sequence: TGTGCCAGCAGATACGGGACAGCACTAGGGGAGACCCAGTACTTC. Protein sequence: CASRYGTALGETQYF.

The chain recombines TRBV4-3 with TRBJ2-7; 7 positions agree with TRBD1. V was pared by 0 bases and J by 3 bases, with 2 bases of the junction left unmatched. The CDR3 is 14 residues long. Germline V gene data show CDR1 as LGHNA and CDR2 as YSLEER. The CDR3 is CASSQDRGHYEQYF. DNA of the CDR3: TGCGCCAGCAGCCAAGATAGGGGGCACTACGAGCAGTACTTC.

DNA for the CDR3: TGTGCCATCAGTGAAGACCGGGACTCTTACAATGAGCAGTTCTTC. Translating it yields CAISEDRDSYNEQFF. This rearrangement joins TRBV10-3 to TRBJ2-1; a possible D gene is TRBD2 (6 bases). The CDR3 is 15 amino acids. The V end lost 3 bases, the J end lost 4 bases, and 13 bases lay between the germline ends. Per the germline V gene, CDR1 is ENHRY and CDR2 is SYGVKD.

The CDR3 region has the DNA TGTGCCAGCAGTCAACAGGGGTCATCAACTGGCACAGATACGCAGTATTTT. Amino acids: CASSQQGSSTGTDTQYF. This chain connects TRBV11-2 to TRBJ2-3; 7 bases are a match to TRBD1. The junction had 13 bases not matched to a gene; V was cut back by 6 bases and J by 1 base. The CDR3 is made up of 17 amino acids. Germline CDR1 is SGHAT and CDR2 is FQNNGV.

The gene calls are TRBV5-1 and TRBJ1-1; possibly TRBD1 for D (5 bases). This CDR3 has 15 residues. V was clipped by 4 bases and J by 0 bases, with 13 bases between them. CDR1 SGHRS and CDR2 YFSETQ come from the germline V gene. The CDR3 spells CASSDKTVLNTEAFF. For the CDR3, the DNA is TGCGCCAGCAGCGATAAGACAGTCCTGAACACTGAAGCTTTCTTT.

The V and J genes are TRBV7-9 and TRBJ1-6; unclear D gene. Germline values: CDR1 SEHNR, CDR2 FQNEAQ (reference sequence). This CDR3 is built from 14 residues. Trimming removed 8 bases from V and 0 bases from J, with 8 bases in between. The CDR3 DNA follows: TGTGCCAGCCAACAGAGCTCCTATAATTCACCCCTCCACTTT. It yields the protein CASQQSSYNSPLHF.